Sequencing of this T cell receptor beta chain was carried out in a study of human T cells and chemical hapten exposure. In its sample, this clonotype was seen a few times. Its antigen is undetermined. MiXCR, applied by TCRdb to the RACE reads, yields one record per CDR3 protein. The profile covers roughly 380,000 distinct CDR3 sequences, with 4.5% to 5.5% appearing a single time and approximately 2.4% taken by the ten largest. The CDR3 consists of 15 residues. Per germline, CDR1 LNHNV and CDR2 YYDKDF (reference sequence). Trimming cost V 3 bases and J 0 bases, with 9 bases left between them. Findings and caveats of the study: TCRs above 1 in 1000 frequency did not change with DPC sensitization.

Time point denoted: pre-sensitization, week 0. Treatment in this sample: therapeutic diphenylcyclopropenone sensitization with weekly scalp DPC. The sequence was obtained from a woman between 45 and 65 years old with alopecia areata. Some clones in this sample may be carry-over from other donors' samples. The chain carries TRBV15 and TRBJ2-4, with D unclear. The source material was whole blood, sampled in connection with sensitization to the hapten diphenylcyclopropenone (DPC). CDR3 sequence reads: CATSSERIAKNIQYF. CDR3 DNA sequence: TGTGCCACCAGCAGTGAAAGAATAGCCAAAAACATTCAGTACTTC.